These 10 T cell receptor beta chains were all obtained from the same sample, sequenced in a study of regulatory T cells in long-lasting Graves disease. Time point of the sample: newly diagnosed GD, antithyroid drugs for less than 3 months. PBMC RNA was the source of the TCR library. To make TCR beta libraries, researchers used iRepertoire HTBI primers and Arm-PCR of CDR3 regions. From the multiplex PCR reads, TCRdb called clonotypes with MiXCR, one entry per CDR3 protein. The data contain some 600,000 distinct CDR3 sequences, around 16% of them seen just once; the ten biggest clones take up more than 10%. These data also formed part of another study, on T cells in Graves' hyperthyroidism and ophthalmopathy.

Material: peripheral blood mononuclear cells (PBMCs), obtained at new diagnosis, from a patient treated with antithyroid drugs. These receptors all come from a man younger than 35 with Graves disease.

This clonotype was found many times. CDR3 residues: CSASRASDPYEQYF. CDR3 nucleotides: TGCAGTGCTTCGAGGGCTAGCGATCCCTACGAGCAGTACTTC. The rearrangement links TRBV20-1 to TRBJ2-7, with TRBD2 as a possible D gene (6 bases). Germline V gene lookup returns CDR1 DFQATT and CDR2 SNEGSKA (reference sequence). Trimming stripped 5 bases from V and 2 bases from J, with 16 bases between. This CDR3 contains 14 residues.

The chain uses TRBV9 and TRBJ1-3; D may be TRBD1 (5 bases). Germline CDR1 reads SGDLS; CDR2 reads YYNGEE. With 0 bases removed from V and 3 bases from J, the gap between germline ends came to 7 bases. CDR3 size: 14 residues. CDR3 residues: CASSVAGLGNTIYF. CDR3 DNA: TGTGCCAGCAGCGTAGCGGGGCTTGGAAACACCATATATTTT.

This clonotype was seen once. J is TRBJ2-3 and V is TRBV28; TRBD2 matches at 9 bases. The germline CDR1 and CDR2 sequences are MDHEN and SYDVKM. The CDR3 covers 16 residues. Germline trimming cut 6 bases from V and 1 base from J; bases unmatched to any gene: 8. The chain's CDR3 is CASRGLGTSRTDTQYF. The CDR3 region has the DNA TGTGCCAGCAGGGGGCTCGGGACTAGCCGCACAGATACGCAGTATTTT.

This clonotype was picked up many times. This chain links TRBV28 with TRBJ1-5, with TRBD1 matching over 8 bases. J was trimmed by 6 bases and V by 5 bases; bases with no gene match: 9. The CDR3 is made up of 15 amino acids. Germline loops: CDR1 MDHEN, CDR2 SYDVKM. CDR3 sequence: CASSRQGTESQPQHF. CDR3 bases: TGTGCCAGCAGTCGACAGGGGACGGAAAGTCAGCCCCAGCATTTT.

This clonotype was seen a handful of times. The rearrangement uses TRBV6-9 and TRBJ2-7; no reliable D call. CDR3 length: 15 residues. V was clipped by 3 bases and J by 0 bases, with 12 bases between them. Germline V gene lookup returns CDR1 MNHGY and CDR2 SVAAGI. CDR3 sequence: CASSYSDSRSYEQYF. The CDR3 DNA is TGTGCCAGCAGTTACTCAGACTCACGCTCCTACGAGCAGTACTTC.

The V and J genes are TRBV7-9 and TRBJ1-2; 7 bases align to TRBD1. Looked up from germline, CDR1 is SEHNR and CDR2 is FQNEAQ (reference sequence). The CDR3 spans 13 residues. The V and J ends lost 7 bases and 8 bases, in that order; junction bases with no gene match: 10. The CDR3 here is CASIRGVDGGYTF. DNA for the CDR3: TGTGCCAGCATCAGGGGGGTAGATGGGGGCTACACCTTC.

The chain has TRBV20-1 and TRBJ2-7; 14 nucleotides align to TRBD2. In germline, CDR1 is DFQATT, CDR2 SNEGSKA (reference sequence). The CDR3 sequence is 16 residues long. CDR3 residues: CSIPTMTSGRAYEQYF. The CDR3 DNA reads as TGCAGCATACCTACTATGACTAGCGGGAGGGCCTACGAGCAGTACTTC.

At least ten counts were recorded for this clonotype. The chain links TRBV10-3 to TRBJ2-1; the D gene is possibly TRBD2 (6 bases). Germline V CDR1 and CDR2: ENHRY, SYGVKD. This CDR3 contains 15 residues. Between the trimmed V and J ends, which lost 2 bases and 6 bases, there was a span of 14 bases. The CDR3, as DNA: TGTGCCATCAGTGAGGGGACGGGAGCCGGCAATGAGCAGTTCTTC. As protein: CAISEGTGAGNEQFF.

This clonotype was counted ten times or more. This chain joins TRBV7-9 and TRBJ2-1; 9 bases fit TRBD1. The V gene end was trimmed by 6 bases and the J gene end by 0 bases; junction bases not matched to a gene: 3. This CDR3 contains 15 residues. CDR1 and CDR2 (germline): SEHNR, FQNEAQ (reference sequence). The CDR3 DNA is TGTGCCAGCAGTTCACAGGGGGCCTCCTACAATGAGCAGTTCTTC. It translates to CASSSQGASYNEQFF.

This clonotype was observed many times. This chain joins TRBV27 and TRBJ2-1; tentatively, D is TRBD2 (6 bases). V was cut by 4 bases and J by 9 bases, with 10 bases left in between. This CDR3 is built from 12 residues. Germline CDR1 reads MNHEY; CDR2 reads SMNVEV (reference sequence). CDR3 DNA sequence: TGTGCCAGCAGTTCCCAGGGAGGTGAGCAGTTCTTC. Its protein is CASSSQGGEQFF.